This is a list of T cell receptor beta chains from one sample in a study of blood T cell repertoires in COVID-19. Clones were sequenced by immunoSEQ multiplex PCR, and TCRdb holds only the in-frame ones, with some missing. The sample comprises fewer than 700,000 clones, roughly 91% of which are singletons, and roughly 8% rests with the top ten. The sequenced material came from peripheral blood. The receptor source for this set is a woman aged 45-60 years with COVID-19, enrolled during active disease. Each CDR3 is given with its conserved first and last residue. The D gene is left open where the match is weak. Size is stated for part of the rows, as once, few or many counts, or as a class when the clone is expanded.

clone size	J gene	V gene	D gene	CDR3 DNA	CDR3 protein
few	TRBJ2-7	TRBV18	.	TGTGCCAGCTCACCACAGGGAGTCGACGAGCAGTACTTC	CASSPQGVDEQYF
.	TRBJ2-7	TRBV7-9	.	TGTGCCAGCGTTGACGACTCCAGTGGTGACCACGAGCAGTACTTC	CASVDDSSGDHEQYF
.	TRBJ2-3	TRBV20-1	.	TGCAGTGCTAGTTTGGGGGCCCCCACAGATACGCAGTATTTT	CSASLGAPTDTQYF
.	TRBJ1-1	TRBV3-1/TRBV3-2	.	TGTGCCAGCAGCCAAGGGGCGCCCGGGGACACTGAAGCTTTCTTT	CASSQGAPGDTEAFF
.	TRBJ1-2	TRBV2	.	TGTGCCAGCAGTCAACAGGCTAACTATGGCTACACCTTC	CASSQQANYGYTF
.	TRBJ2-3	TRBV24-1	TRBD2	TGTGCCACCAGTGACGCGGGAGGCACAGATACGCAGTATTTT	CATSDAGGTDTQYF
.	TRBJ1-1	TRBV12-3/TRBV12-4	.	TGTGCCAGCAGCTCAACAGGGCGAGAAGCTTTCTTT	CASSSTGREAFF
.	TRBJ2-5	TRBV9	TRBD2	TGTGCCAGCAGCCCCGGGGGGGGCCAAGAGACCCAGTACTTC	CASSPGGGQETQYF
.	TRBJ1-1	TRBV30	TRBD1	TGTGCCTGGAGTGTAGACAGGGACACTGAAGCTTTCTTT	CAWSVDRDTEAFF
.	TRBJ2-7	TRBV9	TRBD1	TGTGCCAGCAGCGTAGGCGCGGGACAGGGTGTCTACGAGCAGTACTTC	CASSVGAGQGVYEQYF
.	TRBJ2-3	TRBV19	TRBD2	TGTGCCAGTAGTACCTTAGCGGGGGAGGCAGATACGCAGTATTTT	CASSTLAGEADTQYF
.	TRBJ2-1	TRBV30	TRBD2	TGTGCCTGGAATCCGGGACTAGCGGGGGGGCCGCTGTGGATTTGGGAGCAGTTCTTC	CAWNPGLAGGPLWIWEQFF
.	TRBJ1-4	TRBV4-1	.	TGCGCCAGCAGCCAACTACAGGGTAGTGAAAAACTGTTTTTT	CASSQLQGSEKLFF
.	TRBJ2-3	TRBV9	TRBD2	TGTGCCAGCAGCGAGGGACTAGCGACAGATACGCAGTATTTT	CASSEGLATDTQYF
.	TRBJ2-1	TRBV5-1	TRBD1	TGCGCCAGCAGCTGGGCTACAGGGGTCGCCTACAATGAGCAGTTCTTC	CASSWATGVAYNEQFF
.	TRBJ1-2	TRBV3-1/TRBV3-2	TRBD1	TGTGCCAGCAGCCAACGGACAGGGGATGGCTACACCTTC	CASSQRTGDGYTF
.	TRBJ1-1	TRBV10-3	.	TGTGCCATCAGGGCTGTTATGAACACTGAAGCTTTCTTT	CAIRAVMNTEAFF
.	TRBJ1-1	TRBV12-3/TRBV12-4	.	TGTGCCAGCAGCCCAGGCCCTTTTGAAGCTTTCTTT	CASSPGPFEAFF
.	TRBJ1-2	TRBV19	.	TGTGCCAGTAGTATGGGGACAAATGGCTACACCTTC	CASSMGTNGYTF
.	TRBJ1-1	TRBV11-2	.	TGTGCCAGCAGTTATTCTGAAGCTTTCTTT	CASSYSEAFF
once	TRBJ1-1	TRBV5-1	.	TGCGCCAGCAGCCCAGGGGTCTTGAGGAACACTGAAGCTTTCTTT	CASSPGVLRNTEAFF
.	TRBJ2-7	TRBV7-9	TRBD2	TGTGCCAGCAGCTTAGGACTAGCGGGGACCTACGAGCAGTACTTC	CASSLGLAGTYEQYF
.	TRBJ1-4	TRBV10-3	.	TGTGCCATCAGTGGACCTGGGGGCGAAAAACTGTTTTTT	CAISGPGGEKLFF
.	TRBJ1-2	TRBV9	TRBD1	TGTGCCAGCAGCGCCCAACAGGGGGCGGGAGGCTACACCTTC	CASSAQQGAGGYTF
.	TRBJ1-3	TRBV9	.	TGTGCCAGCAGCGTAGTATCCGGGAGCGGAAACACCATATATTTT	CASSVVSGSGNTIYF
.	TRBJ2-1	TRBV12-5	.	TGTGCTAGTGGTTTGGGAAACAGGCTGGGGCTAGAGCAGTTCTTC	CASGLGNRLGLEQFF
few	TRBJ1-1	TRBV19	.	TGTGCCAGTAGTCCCAGGAACACTGAAGCTTTCTTT	CASSPRNTEAFF
.	TRBJ2-4	TRBV7-6	TRBD2	TGTGCCAGCAGCTTAGCACTAGCGGGCGCCGGAGGTATTCAGTACTTC	CASSLALAGAGGIQYF
.	TRBJ2-7	TRBV4-1	.	TGCGCCAGCAGCCAAGATCAATACACCGCCTACGAGCAGTACTTC	CASSQDQYTAYEQYF
.	TRBJ1-3	TRBV4-1	.	TGCGCCAGCAGCCAAGAAGTGTATGGGGCATACTCTGGAAACACCATATATTTT	CASSQEVYGAYSGNTIYF
.	TRBJ2-3	TRBV5-4	TRBD2	TGTGCCAGCAGCCCAAGAGGGACTAGCGGGGGGGCCGAAGCAGATACGCAGTATTTT	CASSPRGTSGGAEADTQYF
.	TRBJ1-2	TRBV11-2	.	TGTGCCAGCAGCTTAGGGGGGGTCCCGGGTGGCTACACCTTC	CASSLGGVPGGYTF
.	TRBJ2-6	TRBV12-5	.	TGTGCTAGTGGTTTGGTACGGGCTAGCCATCTAATTACTGGGGCCAACGTCCTGACTTTC	CASGLVRASHLITGANVLTF
.	TRBJ2-5	TRBV19	TRBD2	TGTGCCAGTAGTATAGGGGGGGGTCAAGAGACCCAGTACTTC	CASSIGGGQETQYF
.	TRBJ2-7	TRBV9	.	TGTGCCAGCAGCCCCCGGGGCTACGAGCAGTACTTC	CASSPRGYEQYF
.	TRBJ1-5	TRBV30	TRBD1	TGTGCCTGGGGGAAGGCAGGGGGGAACCAGCCCCAGCATTTT	CAWGKAGGNQPQHF
.	TRBJ1-2	TRBV19	TRBD1	TGTGCCAGTAGTCCCCCTCCGGACAGGGACGGCGGCTACACCTTC	CASSPPPDRDGGYTF
.	TRBJ1-1	TRBV30	TRBD1	TGTGCCTGGTTGAGGGGGCACACTGAAGCTTTCTTT	CAWLRGHTEAFF
once	TRBJ1-1	TRBV7-2	.	TGTGCCAGCAGCTCCTACAGGGTTGGCACTGAAGCTTTCTTT	CASSSYRVGTEAFF
.	TRBJ2-3	TRBV5-6	TRBD2	TGTGCCAGCAGCCAGGCGGGCGGGGGTCGGGGAGATACGCAGTATTTT	CASSQAGGGRGDTQYF
.	TRBJ2-7	TRBV6-5	.	TGTGCCAGCAGTTTTAAACCCTCCCAGGTGCAGTACTTC	CASSFKPSQVQYF
.	TRBJ2-3	TRBV5-1	TRBD2	TGCGCCAGCAGCCTAAGAGCGGGGGGCCGGGAAGATACGCAGTATTTT	CASSLRAGGREDTQYF
few	TRBJ2-7	TRBV6-6	.	TGTGCCAGCAGTCCGGGTCCCTTCCCGAAGAGAAACGACTACGAGCAGTACTTC	CASSPGPFPKRNDYEQYF
.	TRBJ1-5	TRBV12-3/TRBV12-4	.	TGTGCCAGCAGTTTAGGGACAGACTGGCATTTT	CASSLGTDWHF
.	TRBJ1-2	TRBV6-5	TRBD1	TGTGCCAGCACCTCCCGGACAGGGGGCAGCTATGGCTACACCTTC	CASTSRTGGSYGYTF
.	TRBJ1-6	TRBV27	.	TGTGCCAGCAGTCTCGACAGTCTTAATTCACCCCTCCACTTT	CASSLDSLNSPLHF
once	TRBJ1-5	TRBV19	TRBD1	TGTGCCAGTAGTATCTCATCCGGGACAGGGGTGATCGCTCAGCCCCAGCATTTT	CASSISSGTGVIAQPQHF
.	TRBJ1-4	TRBV19	TRBD1	TGTGCCAGTAGTATGGGACAGGGAGGCGAAAAACTGTTTTTT	CASSMGQGGEKLFF
.	TRBJ1-2	TRBV11-1	.	TGTGCCAGCAGCCGCTTCGGAGGCGGCTACACCTTC	CASSRFGGGYTF
.	TRBJ1-2	TRBV30	.	TGTGCCTGGAGTGTAGGGGCGAACTATGGCTACACCTTC	CAWSVGANYGYTF
.	TRBJ1-3	TRBV7-8	.	TGTGCCAGCAGCTCAAGACAGGCGGGAAACACCATATATTTT	CASSSRQAGNTIYF
.	TRBJ1-3	TRBV5-1	.	TGCGCCAGCAGCTTGGACGTCAGGGCGAACTCTGGAAACACCATATATTTT	CASSLDVRANSGNTIYF
.	TRBJ1-6	TRBV7-3	.	TGTGCCAGCAGCTTCTGGAGCTCAAGGCGAACTAATTCACCCCTCCACTTT	CASSFWSSRRTNSPLHF
.	TRBJ1-2	TRBV19	TRBD1	TGTGCCAGCCAGGACAGGGGAACAGGGTATGGCTACACCTTC	CASQDRGTGYGYTF